The 21 T cell receptor beta chains given below trace back to one sample, sequenced in a study of Graves' ophthalmopathy and Graves' hyperthyroidism. The sequenced template was RNA, covering the TCR beta CDR3 region. HTBI-primed RT-PCR formed the first round, and a multiplex PCR formed the second. Each CDR3 protein is one row after TCRdb ran MiXCR on the multiplex PCR reads. The sample includes about 740,000 distinct CDR3 sequences, 40% of them seen just once. Sequenced: peripheral blood. The receptor set was obtained from an adult man with Graves' ophthalmopathy.

With regard to this clonotype: The conserved phenylalanine or tryptophan is not found at the CDR3 terminus, so this likely reflects a read error. The DNA is omitted, as the CDR3 cannot be located on it reliably, and the CDR3 follows TCRdb's listing. This sequence joins TRBV7-6 and TRBJ2-6; the table's D call, TRBD1, has no DNA check behind it. The V gene's germline CDR1 is SGHVS and CDR2 FNYEAQ. The CDR3 is 8 amino acids long, termini counted. The CDR3 region is CASSLGGT.

This clonotype has a count of ten or more. V usage is TRBV2 and J usage is TRBJ2-2, with no clear D. Looked up from germline, CDR1 is SNHLY and CDR2 is FYNNEI. The germline V and J ends were trimmed by 1 base and 4 bases, with 10 bases remaining between them. The CDR3 is made up of 15 amino acids. The CDR3 is CASSEVDRSTGELFF. The CDR3 DNA sequence: TGTGCCAGCAGTGAAGTCGATAGGTCCACCGGGGAGCTGTTTTTT.

The table lists this clonotype with many counts. This rearrangement joins TRBV19 to TRBJ1-1, with 8 bases identical to TRBD1. This CDR3 comprises 14 residues. The germline V gene encodes CDR1 LNHDA and CDR2 SQIVND (reference sequence). V gave up 5 bases and J gave up 1 base; unmatched junction bases: 3. CDR3 in DNA: TGTGCCAGTAGTCCAACAGGGGGGAACACTGAAGCTTTCTTT. Translating it yields CASSPTGGNTEAFF.

This clonotype was recorded at least ten times. This chain joins TRBV2 and TRBJ1-5, with a weak D call TRBD1 (5 bases). V was trimmed by 3 bases and J by 6 bases, leaving 15 bases between them. Germline V gene lookup returns CDR1 SNHLY and CDR2 FYNNEI. The CDR3 covers 15 residues. The CDR3: CASSDFRQGSQPQHF. CDR3 coding DNA: TGTGCCAGCAGTGATTTTCGTCAGGGAAGTCAGCCCCAGCATTTT.

This chain links TRBV10-3 with TRBJ1-5; D uncertain. V was trimmed by 0 bases and J by 0 bases, leaving 9 bases between them. This CDR3 comprises 16 residues. Germline lookup yields CDR1 ENHRY and CDR2 SYGVKD. Here the CDR3 reads CAISESRSYSNQPQHF. CDR3 in DNA: TGTGCCATCAGTGAGTCAAGATCCTATAGCAATCAGCCCCAGCATTTT.

Only a few counts were recorded for this clonotype. This chain uses TRBV5-4 with TRBJ2-7, with D perhaps matching TRBD1 (7 bases). This CDR3 spans 14 amino acids. Between the trimmed V and J ends, which lost 4 bases and 2 bases, there was a span of 13 bases. Germline CDR1 reads SGHNT; CDR2 reads YYREEE (reference sequence). The CDR3 nucleotides read TGTGCCAGCAGCCTGCAGGGGGGAGCCTACGAGCAGTACTTC. It codes for CASSLQGGAYEQYF. The complete variable domain, with remaining parts taken from reference TRBV5-4 and TRBJ2-7, reads ETGVTQSPTHLIKTRGQQVTLRCSSQSGHNTVSWYQQALGQGPQFIFQYYREEENGRGNFPPRFSGLQFPNYSSELNVNALELDDSALYLCASSLQGGAYEQYFGPGTRLTVT.

This rearrangement joins TRBV7-9 to TRBJ1-5, with TRBD1 as a possible D gene (5 bases). V was cut by 2 bases and J by 6 bases, with 11 bases left in between. In germline, CDR1 is SEHNR, CDR2 FQNEAQ (reference sequence). The CDR3 covers 14 residues. The CDR3 bases are TGTGCCAGCAGCTTATCTACGGGACTTCAGCCCCAGCATTTT. It is translated as CASSLSTGLQPQHF.

This clonotype turned up a few times. In nucleotides, the CDR3 is TGTGCCAGCAACCCCAGGGGGGGAGCGGGGGAGACCCAGTACTTC. Protein sequence: CASNPRGGAGETQYF. This rearrangement joins TRBV9 to TRBJ2-5, with D perhaps TRBD1 or TRBD2 (7 bases each). Germline V CDR1 and CDR2: SGDLS, YYNGEE. This CDR3 is 15 amino acids long. Trimming removed 6 bases at V and 5 bases at J, with 20 bases between.

As concerns this clonotype: A read error may produce the germline difference seen at one junction end. The genes are TRBV10-3 and TRBJ2-7; TRBD2 is a possible D gene (5 bases). CDR1 is ENHRY, CDR2 SYGVKD, per germline. The CDR3 is 14 amino acids. The CDR3 nucleotides are TGTGCCAGCAGTGAAGCGTGGGAGACCTACGAGCAGTACTTC. Protein: CASSEAWETYEQYF.

In regard to this clonotype: At one end, the junction sequence differs from germline, possibly due to a read error. The chain uses TRBV9 and TRBJ1-6; D is unresolved. CDR1 and CDR2 from the germline V gene are SGDLS and YYNGEE. The CDR3 runs to 16 residues. The CDR3 loop reads CASSQEDGSYNSPLHF. The CDR3 DNA sequence: TGCGCCAGCAGCCAAGAGGACGGGTCCTATAATTCACCCCTCCACTTT.

The chain has TRBV9 and TRBJ2-2, with D perhaps TRBD1 (5 bases). Trimming cost V 2 bases and J 6 bases, with 11 bases left between them. CDR3 length: 14 amino acids. Germline V CDR1 and CDR2: SGDLS, YYNGEE. This CDR3 is CASSVRAKPGELFF. The CDR3 bases are TGTGCCAGCAGCGTCAGGGCCAAACCCGGGGAGCTGTTTTTT.

The chain combines TRBV5-6 with TRBJ2-5; D gene uncertain. This CDR3 comprises 12 residues. Trimming pared 9 bases from V and 6 bases from J, leaving 15 bases between. Germline-derived CDR1 and CDR2 are SGHDT and YYEEEE. The CDR3 DNA is TGTGCCACAGCTTGGGGAAGCAAGACCCAGTACTTC. This translates into CATAWGSKTQYF.

This clonotype came up a few times. The V call is TRBV20-1, the J call TRBJ2-5, with 13 bases aligning to TRBD2. Trimming at V came to 5 bases and at J to 9 bases, leaving 12 bases not matched to a gene. Per germline, CDR1 DFQATT and CDR2 SNEGSKA (reference sequence). The CDR3 runs 15 residues. The CDR3 DNA reads as TGCAGTGCTTTTACTAGCGGGAGGGCCGAGGGGCCCCAGTACTTC. This sequence encodes CSAFTSGRAEGPQYF.

V gene TRBV2 combines with J gene TRBJ1-2, with D unclear. Germline V gives CDR1 SNHLY, CDR2 FYNNEI. CDR3 length equals 12 residues. The germline V and J ends were trimmed by 10 bases and 4 bases, with 13 bases remaining between them. The CDR3 loop reads CATLSGSYGYTF. CDR3 nucleotides: TGTGCCACCCTATCGGGGTCCTATGGCTACACCTTC.

Regarding this clonotype: A clone one base away is much larger, so this may be a read error. The chain couples TRBV10-3 to TRBJ2-2; tentatively, D is TRBD1 (6 bases). The CDR3 contains 15 residues. CDR1 and CDR2 (germline): ENHRY, SYGVKD. CDR3 region: CAISESGAVTGKLFF. The CDR3 nucleotides read TGTGCCATCAGTGAGTCGGGGGCAGTCACCGGGAAGCTGTTTTTT.

V is TRBV20-1 and J is TRBJ1-1, with D perhaps TRBD1 (6 bases). V was clipped by 4 bases and J by 1 base, with 10 bases between them. CDR1 is DFQATT, CDR2 SNEGSKA, per germline (reference sequence). The CDR3 totals 13 residues. CDR3 in DNA: TGCAGTGCTAAGGAACAGGGGAACACTGAAGCTTTCTTT. It specifies CSAKEQGNTEAFF.

This clonotype was found many times. The gene calls are TRBV25-1 and TRBJ1-2, with 9 bases identical to TRBD1. The CDR3 loop spans 13 amino acids. The germline V gene encodes CDR1 MGHDK and CDR2 SYGVNS. Trimming took 7 bases from V and 6 from J; bases not matched to a gene: 6. The CDR3 spells CASTFTGGNGYTF. CDR3 DNA sequence: TGTGCCAGCACTTTTACAGGGGGCAATGGCTACACCTTC.

This rearrangement joins TRBV7-1 to TRBJ1-1; D is ambiguous. TRBV7-1 is sorted into the ORF group, with uncertain function. The CDR3 is 14 amino acids. Trimming took off 8 bases at V and 1 base at J, with 14 bases between the two ends. The CDR3 DNA reads as TGTGCCAGCTCACTCAGCGCAGAGAACACTGAAGCTTTCTTT. As protein: CASSLSAENTEAFF.

This clonotype showed up just a few times. A read error may account for a junction end that differs from germline. In DNA form, the CDR3 reads TGCGCCAGCAGCCACAGGGTCGAGGATGGTCAGCCCCAGCATTTT. Its translation: CASSHRVEDGQPQHF. The J gene is TRBJ1-5, the V gene TRBV24-1; perhaps TRBD1 as D (6 bases). The germline V gene encodes CDR1 KGHDR and CDR2 SFDVKD. The CDR3 loop spans 15 amino acids.

Many counts were recorded for this clonotype. The chain uses TRBV7-9 and TRBJ2-7; TRBD1 matches at 7 bases. With V trimmed by 5 bases and J by 5 bases, 9 bases remained unmatched. The CDR3 is 14 amino acids. Germline-derived CDR1 and CDR2 are SEHNR and FQNEAQ (reference sequence). The CDR3 reads CASSQNPGGNEQYF. The CDR3 DNA reads as TGTGCCAGCAGCCAGAATCCAGGGGGTAACGAGCAGTACTTC.

About this clonotype: Since no conserved phenylalanine or tryptophan closes the CDR3, a read error is the likely cause. J is TRBJ1-1 and V is TRBV7-9; D is unresolved. The ends were cut back, 6 bases at V and 4 bases at J, with 21 bases in the middle. The length of the CDR3 is 16 residues. Germline-derived CDR1 and CDR2 are SEHNR and FQNEAQ (reference sequence). CDR3 sequence: CASSYLPIEVLTEAFL. The CDR3 DNA reads TGTGCCAGCAGTTACCTCCCGATAGAGGTTCTCACTGAAGCTTTCCTT.